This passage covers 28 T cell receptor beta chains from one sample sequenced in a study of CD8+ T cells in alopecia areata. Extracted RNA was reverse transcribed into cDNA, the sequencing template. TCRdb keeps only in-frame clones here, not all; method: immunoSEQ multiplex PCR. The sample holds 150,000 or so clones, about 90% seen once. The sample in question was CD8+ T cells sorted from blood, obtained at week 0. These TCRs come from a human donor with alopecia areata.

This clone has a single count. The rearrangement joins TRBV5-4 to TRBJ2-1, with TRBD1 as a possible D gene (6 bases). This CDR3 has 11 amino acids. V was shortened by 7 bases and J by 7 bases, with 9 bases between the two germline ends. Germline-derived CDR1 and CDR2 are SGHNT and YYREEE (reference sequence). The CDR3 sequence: CASQGPNEQFF. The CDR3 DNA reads TGTGCCAGCCAGGGGCCGAATGAGCAGTTCTTC.

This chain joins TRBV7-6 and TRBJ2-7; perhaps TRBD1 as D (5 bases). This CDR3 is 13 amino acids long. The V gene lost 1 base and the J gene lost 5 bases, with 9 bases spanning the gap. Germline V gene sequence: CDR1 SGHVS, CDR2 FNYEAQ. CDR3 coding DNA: TGTGCCAGCAGCTTAGACAGGATGGACGAGCAGTACTTC. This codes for CASSLDRMDEQYF. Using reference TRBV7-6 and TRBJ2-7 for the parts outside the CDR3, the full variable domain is GAGVSQSPRYKVTKRGQDVALRCDPISGHVSLYWYRQALGQGPEFLTYFNYEAQQDKSGLPNDRFSAERPEGSISTLTIQRTEQRDSAMYRCASSLDRMDEQYFGPGTRLTVT.

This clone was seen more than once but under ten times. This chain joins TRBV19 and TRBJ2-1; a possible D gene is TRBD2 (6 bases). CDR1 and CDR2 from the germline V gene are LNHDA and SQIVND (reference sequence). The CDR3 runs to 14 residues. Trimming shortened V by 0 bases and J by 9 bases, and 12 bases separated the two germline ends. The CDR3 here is CASSIDDSGGEQFF. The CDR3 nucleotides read TGTGCCAGTAGTATAGATGATAGCGGTGGTGAGCAGTTCTTC.

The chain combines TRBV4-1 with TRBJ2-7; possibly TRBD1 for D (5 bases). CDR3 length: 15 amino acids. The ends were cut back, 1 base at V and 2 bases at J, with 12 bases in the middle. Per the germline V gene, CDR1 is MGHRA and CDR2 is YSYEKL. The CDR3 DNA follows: TGCGCCAGCAGCCAAGTGGGGCGTGCCACCTACGAGCAGTACTTC. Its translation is CASSQVGRATYEQYF.

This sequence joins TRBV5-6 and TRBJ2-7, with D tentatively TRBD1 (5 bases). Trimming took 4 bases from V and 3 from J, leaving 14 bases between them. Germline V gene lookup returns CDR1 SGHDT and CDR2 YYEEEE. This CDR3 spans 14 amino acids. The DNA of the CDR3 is TGTGCCAGCAGCCACCCTGACAGTTACTACGAGCAGTACTTC. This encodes CASSHPDSYYEQYF.

Written as DNA, the CDR3 is TGTGCCAGCAGCCCGGGACTAAATAACGAGCAGTACTTC. Amino acids: CASSPGLNNEQYF. The chain couples TRBV7-9 to TRBJ2-7; 7 nucleotides align to TRBD2. V lost 5 bases to trimming and J lost 5 bases; unmatched junction nucleotides: 6. From germline, CDR1 is SEHNR and CDR2 FQNEAQ (reference sequence). This CDR3 contains 13 residues.

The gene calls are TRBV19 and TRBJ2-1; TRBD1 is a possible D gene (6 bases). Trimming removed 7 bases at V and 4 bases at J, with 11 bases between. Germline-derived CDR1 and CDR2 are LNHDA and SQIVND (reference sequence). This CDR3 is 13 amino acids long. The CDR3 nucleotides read TGTGCCAGTACGCAGGACAGTTACAATGAGCAGTTCTTC. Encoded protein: CASTQDSYNEQFF.

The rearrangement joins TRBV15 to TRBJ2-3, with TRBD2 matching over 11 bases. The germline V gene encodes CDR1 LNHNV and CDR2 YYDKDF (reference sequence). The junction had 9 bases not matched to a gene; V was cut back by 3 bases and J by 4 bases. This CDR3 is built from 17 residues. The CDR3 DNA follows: TGTGCCACCAGCAGTACACGACTAGCGGGGTTCCCAGATACGCAGTATTTT. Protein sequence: CATSSTRLAGFPDTQYF.

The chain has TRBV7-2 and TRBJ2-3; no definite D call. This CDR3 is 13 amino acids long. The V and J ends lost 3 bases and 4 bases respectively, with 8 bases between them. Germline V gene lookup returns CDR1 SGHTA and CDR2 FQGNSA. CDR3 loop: CASSFSPADTQYF. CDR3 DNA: TGTGCCAGCAGCTTCTCCCCGGCAGATACGCAGTATTTT.

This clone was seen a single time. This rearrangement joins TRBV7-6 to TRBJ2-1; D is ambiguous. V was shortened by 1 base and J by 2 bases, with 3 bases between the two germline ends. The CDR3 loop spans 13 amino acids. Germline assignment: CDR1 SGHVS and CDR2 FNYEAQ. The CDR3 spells CASSLEAYNEQFF. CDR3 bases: TGTGCCAGCAGCTTAGAGGCCTACAATGAGCAGTTCTTC.

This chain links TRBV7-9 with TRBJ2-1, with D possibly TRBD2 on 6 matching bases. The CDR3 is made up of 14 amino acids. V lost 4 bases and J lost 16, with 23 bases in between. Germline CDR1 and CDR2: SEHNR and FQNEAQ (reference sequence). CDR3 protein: CASSSPAGDAPLFF. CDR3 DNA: TGTGCCAGCAGCTCCCCAGCGGGCGACGCTCCGCTCTTCTTC.

The CDR3 spells CASSETHQAFF. The CDR3 region has the DNA TGTGCCAGCAGTGAGACTCACCAAGCTTTCTTT. The rearrangement joins TRBV25-1 to TRBJ1-1; D call uncertain. The ends were cut back, 3 bases at V and 9 bases at J, with 8 bases in the middle. Germline V gives CDR1 MGHDK, CDR2 SYGVNS. CDR3 length: 11 amino acids.

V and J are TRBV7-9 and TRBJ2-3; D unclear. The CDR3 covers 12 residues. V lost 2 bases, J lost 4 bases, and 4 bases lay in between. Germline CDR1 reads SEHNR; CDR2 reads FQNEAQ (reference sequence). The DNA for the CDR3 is TGTGCCAGCAGCTTATCCGCAGATACGCAGTATTTT. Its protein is CASSLSADTQYF.

The chain's CDR3 is CSVEMEGLRTGELFF. In DNA, the CDR3 is TGCAGCGTTGAAATGGAGGGCCTTCGCACCGGGGAGCTGTTTTTT. The chain carries TRBV29-1 and TRBJ2-2; D perhaps matches TRBD2 (6 bases). Germline CDR1 is SQVTM and CDR2 is ANQGSEA. The V end was cut by 2 bases, the J end by 4 bases, with 14 bases between. The CDR3 length is 15 residues.

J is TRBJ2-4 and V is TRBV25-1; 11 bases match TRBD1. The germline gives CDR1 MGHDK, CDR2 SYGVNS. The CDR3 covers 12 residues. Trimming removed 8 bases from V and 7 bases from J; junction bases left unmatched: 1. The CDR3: CASGTGGNIQYF. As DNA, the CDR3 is TGTGCCAGCGGGACAGGGGGGAACATTCAGTACTTC.

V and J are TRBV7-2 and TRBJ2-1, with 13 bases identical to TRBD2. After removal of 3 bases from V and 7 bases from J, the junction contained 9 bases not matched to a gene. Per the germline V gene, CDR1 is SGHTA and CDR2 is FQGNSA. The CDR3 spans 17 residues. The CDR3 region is CASSLGPGLAGVNEQFF. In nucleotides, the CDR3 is TGTGCCAGCAGCTTGGGCCCCGGACTAGCGGGAGTTAATGAGCAGTTCTTC.

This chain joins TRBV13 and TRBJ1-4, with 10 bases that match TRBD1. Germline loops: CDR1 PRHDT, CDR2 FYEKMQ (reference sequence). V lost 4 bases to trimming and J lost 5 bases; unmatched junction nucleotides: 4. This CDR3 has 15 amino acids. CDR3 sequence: CASSSWTGGNEKLFF. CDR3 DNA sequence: TGTGCCAGCAGCTCTTGGACAGGGGGGAATGAAAAACTGTTTTTT.

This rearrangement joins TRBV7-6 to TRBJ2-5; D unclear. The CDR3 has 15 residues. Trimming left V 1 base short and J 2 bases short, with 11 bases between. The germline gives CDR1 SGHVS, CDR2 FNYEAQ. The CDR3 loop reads CASSLVWNGQETQYF. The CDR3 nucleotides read TGTGCCAGCAGCTTAGTCTGGAACGGACAAGAGACCCAGTACTTC. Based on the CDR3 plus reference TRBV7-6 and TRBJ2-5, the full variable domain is GAGVSQSPRYKVTKRGQDVALRCDPISGHVSLYWYRQALGQGPEFLTYFNYEAQQDKSGLPNDRFSAERPEGSISTLTIQRTEQRDSAMYRCASSLVWNGQETQYFGPGTRLLVL.

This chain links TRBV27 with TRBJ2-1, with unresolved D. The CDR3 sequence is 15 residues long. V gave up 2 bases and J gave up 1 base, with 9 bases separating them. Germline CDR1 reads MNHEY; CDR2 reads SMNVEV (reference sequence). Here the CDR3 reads CASSLDHSSYNEQFF. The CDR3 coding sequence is TGTGCCAGCAGTTTAGATCACAGTTCCTACAATGAGCAGTTCTTC.

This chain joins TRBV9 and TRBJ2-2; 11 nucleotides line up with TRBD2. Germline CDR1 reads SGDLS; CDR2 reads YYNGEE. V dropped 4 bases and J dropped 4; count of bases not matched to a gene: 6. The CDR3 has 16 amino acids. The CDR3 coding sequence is TGTGCCAGCAGCATGAAACTAGCGGGAGCCACCGGGGAGCTGTTTTTT. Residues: CASSMKLAGATGELFF.

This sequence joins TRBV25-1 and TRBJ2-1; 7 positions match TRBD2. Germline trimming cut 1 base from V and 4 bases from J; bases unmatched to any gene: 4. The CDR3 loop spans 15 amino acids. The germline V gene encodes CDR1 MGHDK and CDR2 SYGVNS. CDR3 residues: CASSESTSVYNEQFF. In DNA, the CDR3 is TGTGCCAGCAGTGAATCCACTAGCGTGTACAATGAGCAGTTCTTC.

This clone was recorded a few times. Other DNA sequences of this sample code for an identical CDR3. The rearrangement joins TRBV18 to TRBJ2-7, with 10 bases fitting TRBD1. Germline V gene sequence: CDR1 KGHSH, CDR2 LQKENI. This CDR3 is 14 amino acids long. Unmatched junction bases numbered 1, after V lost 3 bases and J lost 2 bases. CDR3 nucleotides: TGTGCCAGCTCACCCGGGACAGGGGCCTACGAGCAGTACTTC. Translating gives CASSPGTGAYEQYF.

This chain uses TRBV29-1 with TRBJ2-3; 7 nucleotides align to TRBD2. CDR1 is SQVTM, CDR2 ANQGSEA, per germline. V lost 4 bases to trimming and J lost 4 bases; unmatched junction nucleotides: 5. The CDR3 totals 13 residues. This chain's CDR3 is CSVVEAGADTQYF. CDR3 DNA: TGCAGCGTTGTTGAGGCGGGGGCAGATACGCAGTATTTT.

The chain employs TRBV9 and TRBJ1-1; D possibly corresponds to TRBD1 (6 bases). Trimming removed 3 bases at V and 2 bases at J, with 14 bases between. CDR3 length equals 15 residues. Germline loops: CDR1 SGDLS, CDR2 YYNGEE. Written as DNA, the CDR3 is TGTGCCAGCAGCGGACGGGGGGCAGGAAACACTGAAGCTTTCTTT. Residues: CASSGRGAGNTEAFF.

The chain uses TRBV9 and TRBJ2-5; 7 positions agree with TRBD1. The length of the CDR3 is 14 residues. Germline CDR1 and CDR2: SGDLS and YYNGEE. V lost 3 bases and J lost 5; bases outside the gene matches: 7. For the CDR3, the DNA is TGTGCCAGCAGCGCGCAGACCAGGGGGGAGACCCAGTACTTC. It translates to CASSAQTRGETQYF.

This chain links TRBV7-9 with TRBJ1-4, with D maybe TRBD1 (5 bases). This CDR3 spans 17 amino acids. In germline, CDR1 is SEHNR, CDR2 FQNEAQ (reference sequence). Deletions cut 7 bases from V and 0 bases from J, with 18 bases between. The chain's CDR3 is CASTFHGEGPTNEKLFF. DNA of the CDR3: TGTGCCAGCACCTTCCATGGGGAGGGACCAACTAATGAAAAACTGTTTTTT.

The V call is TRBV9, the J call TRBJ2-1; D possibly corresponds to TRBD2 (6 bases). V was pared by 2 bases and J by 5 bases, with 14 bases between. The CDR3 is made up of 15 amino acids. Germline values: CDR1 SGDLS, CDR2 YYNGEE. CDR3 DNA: TGTGCCAGCAGCGTTTCAGGAGGGCATCACAATGAGCAGTTCTTC. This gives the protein CASSVSGGHHNEQFF.

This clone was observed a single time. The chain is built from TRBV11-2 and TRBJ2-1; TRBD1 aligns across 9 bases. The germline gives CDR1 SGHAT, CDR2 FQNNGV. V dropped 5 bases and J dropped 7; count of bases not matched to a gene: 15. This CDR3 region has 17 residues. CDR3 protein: CASSINPGTGQGNEQFF. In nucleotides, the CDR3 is TGTGCCAGCAGCATAAACCCGGGAACGGGACAGGGAAATGAGCAGTTCTTC.